The 22 T cell receptor beta chains in this list originate from one sample, sequenced in a study of CD8+CD57+ T cells in acquired aplastic anemia. The patients chosen for sequencing had shown expansion of CD8+CD57+ cells (detected by flow cytometry). For CDR3 and TCR beta VDJ profiling, genomic DNA was the template used. TCRdb fed the reads into MiXCR, producing one record per CDR3 protein. The sample lists 160,000 or so distinct CDR3 sequences, less than 60% occurring once. The material sequenced was sorted CD4+, CD8+, or CD8+CD57+ T cells (not recorded which) from PBMCs. The receptor set was obtained from a human donor with aplastic anemia.

Here the CDR3 reads CSLVQGWTEAFF. The CDR3 nucleotides are TGCAGCTTGGTCCAGGGGTGGACTGAAGCTTTCTTT. The rearrangement links TRBV20-1 to TRBJ1-1; D might be TRBD1 (6 bases). CDR1 and CDR2 from the germline V gene are DFQATT and SNEGSKA (reference sequence). The CDR3 loop spans 12 amino acids.

The rearrangement links TRBV11-3 to TRBJ2-7; D uncertain. Judging by the DNA end, TRBJ2-1 fits better; the J call may be wrong. The CDR3 extends over 15 amino acids. Germline assignment: CDR1 SGHNT and CDR2 YENEEA. CDR3 region: CASSPGSSSYNEQFF. The CDR3 DNA sequence: TGTGCCAGCAGCCCCGGGTCTTCGTCCTACAATGAGCAGTTCTTC.

A note on this clonotype: One base away lies a much larger clone, so this may be a sequencing read error. The chain uses TRBV5-6 and TRBJ2-7, with D possibly matching TRBD1 (5 bases). In germline, CDR1 is SGHDT, CDR2 YYEEEE. The CDR3 loop spans 15 amino acids. CDR3: CASSLDPKGLYGQYF. The CDR3, as DNA: TGTGCCAGCAGCCTGGACCCTAAGGGGTTGTACGGGCAGTACTTC.

The chain carries TRBV15 and TRBJ2-7; the match to TRBD1 covers 10 bases. Trimming at V came to 3 bases and at J to 3 bases, leaving 5 bases not matched to a gene. Germline V CDR1 and CDR2: LNHNV, YYDKDF (reference sequence). The CDR3 totals 15 residues. The CDR3 DNA follows: TGTGCCACCAGCAGCCGGGACAGGGGCAACTACGAGCAGTACTTC. Translation: CATSSRDRGNYEQYF.

This clonotype was counted between two and nine times. This sequence may be a read error, since a much larger clone differs from it by one base. In DNA, the CDR3 is TGTGCCAGTAGTAAACCGGGACAGGGGGCCGGGGAGCTGCTTTTT. As protein: CASSKPGQGAGELLF. The gene calls are TRBV19 and TRBJ2-2; 12 bases fit TRBD1. Germline V gene data show CDR1 as LNHDA and CDR2 as SQIVND (reference sequence). The CDR3 runs to 15 residues.

The V gene is TRBV19, the J gene TRBJ1-6; 8 nucleotides agree with TRBD1. Germline assignment: CDR1 LNHDA and CDR2 SQIVND (reference sequence). The V gene end was trimmed by 6 bases and the J gene end by 4 bases; junction bases not matched to a gene: 11. This CDR3 is 17 amino acids long. The DNA of the CDR3 is TGTGCCAGTAGCAAGGTGTCAGGGGGCGCGTATAATTCACCCCTCCACTTT. Its protein is CASSKVSGGAYNSPLHF.

A remark on this clonotype: No conserved phenylalanine or tryptophan ends this CDR3, so it is likely a read error. No DNA is shown, since the ends of the CDR3 on it are uncertain; the CDR3 is the one TCRdb lists. This chain uses TRBV2 with TRBJ1-6. The CDR3 is 9 residues long, ends included. CDR1 is SNHLY and CDR2 is FYNNEI in the germline V gene. The CDR3 loop is CASSEVPNY.

This clonotype was seen more than once but under ten times. This chain joins TRBV24-1 and TRBJ2-7; 9 positions match TRBD1. The CDR3 consists of 16 residues. Trimming removed 4 bases from V and 1 base from J; junction bases left unmatched: 7. CDR1 is KGHDR and CDR2 is SFDVKD in the germline V gene. CDR3 coding DNA: TGTGCCACCAGTGAATCGGGACAGGGCCGATCCTACGAGCAGTACTTC. It codes for CATSESGQGRSYEQYF.

This clonotype turned up a few times. This chain uses TRBV6-1 with TRBJ2-3; D may be TRBD2 (5 bases). This CDR3 is 14 amino acids long. V was pared by 5 bases and J by 5 bases, with 14 bases between. Germline V CDR1 and CDR2: MNHNS, SASEGT. CDR3 coding DNA: TGTGCCAGCAGTCCCCGGACGGGAAGAGATACGCAGTATTTT. Translation: CASSPRTGRDTQYF.

This chain links TRBV7-2 with TRBJ2-3; the D is unclear. V was cut by 5 bases and J by 11 bases, with 11 bases left in between. The CDR3 consists of 11 residues. CDR1 is SGHTA and CDR2 is FQGNSA in the germline V gene. The CDR3 reads CASSIRSRQYF. The CDR3, as DNA: TGTGCCAGCAGCATTAGATCTCGGCAGTATTTT.

This clonotype was found a few times. The chain is built from TRBV7-2 and TRBJ2-7, with TRBD1 as a possible D gene (6 bases). Germline V CDR1 and CDR2: SGHTA, FQGNSA. CDR3 length: 12 amino acids. The ends were cut back, 5 bases at V and 4 bases at J, with 9 bases in the middle. The CDR3 reads CASSKTGYEQYF. The CDR3 nucleotides are TGTGCCAGCAGCAAAACAGGGTACGAGCAGTACTTC.

This clonotype was seen a handful of times. V usage is TRBV6-1 and J usage is TRBJ1-2, with TRBD1 matching over 7 bases. J was trimmed by 8 bases and V by 5 bases; bases with no gene match: 17. The CDR3 covers 16 residues. The V gene's germline CDR1 is MNHNS and CDR2 SASEGT. CDR3 nucleotides: TGTGCCAGCAGTATAGGCCAGGGGGGCCCTGGAGGGGGCTACACCTTC. Residues: CASSIGQGGPGGGYTF.

This clonotype turned up a few times. V is TRBV7-9 and J is TRBJ1-1; 7 positions agree with TRBD1. J lost 4 bases, V lost 4 bases, and 3 bases had no gene match. Per the germline V gene, CDR1 is SEHNR and CDR2 is FQNEAQ (reference sequence). This CDR3 has 13 amino acids. Written as DNA, the CDR3 is TGTGCCAGCAGCTCCGACAGGGCCACTGAAGCTTTCTTT. It yields the protein CASSSDRATEAFF.

Note on this clonotype: This may come from a read error, since a much larger clone is one base off. The chain has TRBV10-3 and TRBJ1-3; D uncertain. The germline V and J ends were trimmed by 11 bases and 2 bases, with 19 bases remaining between them. This CDR3 region has 15 residues. Per germline, CDR1 ENHRY and CDR2 SYGVKD. The CDR3 DNA follows: TGTGCCGGCAGAACGACGTTTACGGCTGGAAACACCATATATTTT. Its translation: CAGRTTFTAGNTIYF.

This clonotype occurred many times. The rearrangement uses TRBV5-1 and TRBJ2-1; D is unclear. V was cut by 3 bases and J by 3 bases, with 10 bases left in between. From germline, CDR1 is SGHRS and CDR2 YFSETQ. The CDR3 extends over 14 amino acids. CDR3 bases: TGCGCCAGCAGCTCCCCGGCCAACTACAATGAGCAGTTCTTC. Translating gives CASSSPANYNEQFF.

This clonotype came up many times. The chain is built from TRBV2 and TRBJ2-3; TRBD2 might be the D (5 bases). Germline loops: CDR1 SNHLY, CDR2 FYNNEI. The CDR3 is made up of 12 amino acids. Trimming left V 5 bases short and J 6 bases short, with 9 bases between. The DNA for the CDR3 is TGTGCCAGCAGTAAGGACTCCGATACGCAGTATTTT. Translating gives CASSKDSDTQYF.

Worth noting for this clonotype: At one end, the junction sequence differs from germline, possibly due to a read error. The chain joins TRBV2 to TRBJ2-5; TRBD2 aligns across 8 bases. The CDR3 totals 12 residues. Germline V gene lookup returns CDR1 SNHLY and CDR2 FYNNEI. CDR3 sequence (DNA): TGTGCCAGCAGAGCAACCGGGACTAGTATGCTCTTC. Encoded protein: CASRATGTSMLF.

Of note for this clonotype: A much bigger clone sits one base away, suggesting this may be a read error. The V gene is TRBV12-3 or TRBV12-4, the J gene TRBJ1-6; possibly TRBD1 for D (5 bases). V lost 2 bases, J lost 7 bases, and 24 bases lay in between. The CDR3 loop spans 19 amino acids. DNA for the CDR3: TGTGCCAGCAGTTTAAAGGATGAGTGGGGCTGGGTCCGAAATTCACCCCTCCACTTT. This gives the protein CASSLKDEWGWVRNSPLHF.

This clonotype showed up just a few times. The V and J genes are TRBV2 and TRBJ1-2; 9 bases are a match to TRBD1. The CDR3 is 13 amino acids. CDR1 is SNHLY, CDR2 FYNNEI, per germline. Germline trimming cut 6 bases from V and 3 bases from J; bases unmatched to any gene: 2. CDR3 DNA sequence: TGTGCCAGCAGGGGGACAGGGCACTATGGCTACACCTTC. Translating it yields CASRGTGHYGYTF.

V usage is TRBV13 and J usage is TRBJ2-7; no clear D gene. V was cut by 1 base and J by 6 bases, with 13 bases left in between. The CDR3 covers 14 residues. Germline CDR1 and CDR2: PRHDT and FYEKMQ (reference sequence). In nucleotides, the CDR3 is TGTGCCAGCAGCTTAGCGGCAGGTCTGGCCGAGCAGTACTTC. Its protein product is CASSLAAGLAEQYF.

The V call is TRBV20-1, the J call TRBJ2-7; 16 nucleotides agree with TRBD2. V lost 5 bases to trimming and J lost 7 bases; unmatched junction nucleotides: 8. The CDR3 extends over 15 amino acids. Germline V CDR1 and CDR2: DFQATT, SNEGSKA (reference sequence). The CDR3 sequence: CSAEKGTSGRGEQYF. CDR3 nucleotides: TGCAGTGCTGAAAAGGGGACTAGCGGGAGGGGTGAGCAGTACTTC.

In this sample, this clonotype turned up many times. V gene TRBV15 combines with J gene TRBJ2-2; D is undetermined. CDR1 is LNHNV, CDR2 YYDKDF, per germline (reference sequence). V lost 1 base, J lost 2 bases, and 5 bases lay in between. The CDR3 consists of 14 residues. The CDR3, as DNA: TGTGCCACCAGCAGAGGAAGTAACACCGGGGAGCTGTTTTTT. It codes for CATSRGSNTGELFF.